The TCR beta chain under discussion was sequenced for a study of cytomegalovirus exposure and HLA in healthy donors. Overall study: A prior study identified 117 million unique TCR beta sequences from about 179 million T cells. Study-wide findings and caveats: For most subjects, TCR beta sequences were reported to predict HLA-A and HLA-B alleles with accuracy.

The trim removed 1 base at V and 7 bases at J, leaving 13 bases unmatched. The CDR3 spans 17 residues. Germline values: CDR1 SGHDT, CDR2 YYEEEE. It was with 60 Vbeta and 13 Jbeta primers that the PCR ran. The method was immunoSEQ multiplex PCR; TCRdb's version includes in-frame clones alone and lacks a portion of them. This sample has some 160,000 clones, with over 75% found just once. With respect to this clone: The antigen is not known.

This sequence was found in a man between 60 and 70 years old in good health and CMV-seronegative. The specimen sequenced was PBMCs. This rearrangement joins TRBV5-6 to TRBJ2-2; 7 bases are a match to TRBD1. Here the CDR3 reads CASSLLSAAGGIGELFF. The CDR3 DNA reads as TGTGCCAGCAGCTTGTTATCCGCGGCAGGGGGAATCGGGGAGCTGTTTTTT.